A single T cell receptor (beta chain) is shown here with its context. Germline lookup yields CDR1 LNHDA and CDR2 SQIVND (reference sequence). The CDR3 runs to 13 residues. V was pared by 5 bases and J by 0 bases, with 5 bases between. The sample comes from a study of T cell changes during pregnancy in multiple sclerosis. Measured with immunoSEQ multiplex PCR; TCRdb has only the in-frame clones, and not every one. The table includes 45,000 or so clones, around 93% detected once. The material sequenced was CD8+ T cells from peripheral blood mononuclear cells, taken in the second trimester of pregnancy. This chain uses TRBV19 with TRBJ2-4; D remains unclear. This sequence originates from a female donor with multiple sclerosis, enrolled in a pregnancy study. The CDR3 coding sequence is TGTGCCAGTAGTGGCCAAGCCAAAAACATTCAGTACTTC. This codes for CASSGQAKNIQYF. The full variable domain, its missing parts supplied by reference TRBV19 and TRBJ2-4, is DGGITQSPKYLFRKEGQNVTLSCEQNLNHDAMYWYRQDPGQGLRLIYYSQIVNDFQKGDIAEGYSVSREKKESFPLTVTSAQKNPTAFYLCASSGQAKNIQYFGAGTRLSVL.